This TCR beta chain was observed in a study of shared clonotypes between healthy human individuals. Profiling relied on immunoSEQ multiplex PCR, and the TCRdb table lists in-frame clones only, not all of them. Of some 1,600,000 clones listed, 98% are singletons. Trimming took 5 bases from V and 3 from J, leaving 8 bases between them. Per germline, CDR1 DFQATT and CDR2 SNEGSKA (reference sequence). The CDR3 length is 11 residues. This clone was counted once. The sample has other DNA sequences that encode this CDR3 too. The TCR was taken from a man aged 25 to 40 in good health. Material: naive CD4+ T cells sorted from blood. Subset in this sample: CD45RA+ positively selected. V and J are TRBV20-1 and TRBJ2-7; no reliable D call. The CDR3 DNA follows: TGCAGTGCTCGATCAGGCTACGAGCAGTACTTC. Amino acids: CSARSGYEQYF.